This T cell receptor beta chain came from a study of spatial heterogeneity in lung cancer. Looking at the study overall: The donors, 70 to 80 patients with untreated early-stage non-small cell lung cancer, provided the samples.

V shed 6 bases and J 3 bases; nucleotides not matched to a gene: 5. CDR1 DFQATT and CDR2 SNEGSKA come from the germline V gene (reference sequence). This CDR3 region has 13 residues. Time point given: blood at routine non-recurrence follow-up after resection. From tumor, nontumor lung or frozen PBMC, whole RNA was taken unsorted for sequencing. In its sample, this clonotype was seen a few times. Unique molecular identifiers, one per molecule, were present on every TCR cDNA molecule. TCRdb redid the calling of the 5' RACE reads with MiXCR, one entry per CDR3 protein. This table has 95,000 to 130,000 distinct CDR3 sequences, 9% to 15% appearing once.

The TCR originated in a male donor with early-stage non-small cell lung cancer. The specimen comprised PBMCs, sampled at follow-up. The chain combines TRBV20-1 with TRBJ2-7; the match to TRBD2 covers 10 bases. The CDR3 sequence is CSAERGGLYEQYF. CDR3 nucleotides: TGCAGTGCCGAGCGGGGGGGCCTCTACGAGCAGTACTTC.